The 30 T cell receptor beta chains presented below share a single source sample, sequenced in a study of Graves' ophthalmopathy and Graves' hyperthyroidism. For repertoire sequencing, the TCR beta CDR3 regions were amplified from RNA transcripts. Amplification began with first-round RT-PCR using HTBI primers, then second-round multiplex PCR was performed. Each CDR3 protein gets one entry after TCRdb re-called the multiplex PCR reads with MiXCR. The sample contains 350,000 to 450,000 distinct CDR3 sequences, 15% to 20% of which appear only once. Material: peripheral blood. The receptors stem from a woman between 18 and 29 years old with Graves' ophthalmopathy.

V usage is TRBV6-2 or TRBV6-3 and J usage is TRBJ1-5, with 7 bases fitting TRBD1. The V segment lost 6 bases and the J segment 12 bases; nucleotides outside the gene matches: 14. Germline CDR1 MNHEY, CDR2 SVGEGT. The length of the CDR3 is 14 residues. The CDR3 DNA is TGTGCCAGCAGCTCAACAGGGGAGAGAAGTCTCCAGCATTTT. Translating gives CASSSTGERSLQHF.

The V and J genes are TRBV11-2 and TRBJ2-7; D may be TRBD1 (5 bases). V lost 1 base to trimming and J lost 2 bases, with 12 bases between them. This CDR3 contains 15 residues. The V gene's germline CDR1 is SGHAT and CDR2 FQNNGV. For the CDR3, the DNA is TGTGCCAGCAGCTTAGGGGCAGGGCCCACCTACGAGCAGTACTTC. This translates into CASSLGAGPTYEQYF.

This clonotype has a count of ten or more. The gene calls are TRBV27 and TRBJ2-2, with 14 bases that match TRBD2. Germline-derived CDR1 and CDR2 are MNHEY and SMNVEV (reference sequence). The CDR3 consists of 18 residues. V lost 4 bases, J lost 4 bases, and 8 bases stayed unmatched. The CDR3 DNA reads as TGTGCCAGCAGTTCTCCGGGACTAGCGGGAGAAGGCACCGGGGAGCTGTTTTTT. Translating gives CASSSPGLAGEGTGELFF.

This clonotype has at least ten counts. The genes are TRBV19 and TRBJ1-1; D not resolved. Trimming took off 3 bases at V and 1 base at J, with 15 bases between the two ends. CDR3 length: 16 amino acids. Germline-derived CDR1 and CDR2 are LNHDA and SQIVND (reference sequence). The CDR3: CASSMDLGLTNTEAFF. CDR3 DNA: TGTGCCAGTAGTATGGACCTGGGGTTGACGAACACTGAAGCTTTCTTT.

The rearrangement joins TRBV4-3 to TRBJ2-2; either TRBD1 or TRBD2 may supply D (6 bases each). The germline V gene has CDR1 LGHNA and CDR2 YSLEER. The ends were cut back, 1 base at V and 6 bases at J, with 15 bases in the middle. This CDR3 has 16 residues. This CDR3 is CASSQVLGGEAGELFF. The CDR3 DNA follows: TGCGCCAGCAGCCAAGTGTTGGGGGGCGAAGCCGGGGAGCTGTTTTTT.

This clonotype was counted ten times or more. J is TRBJ2-5 and V is TRBV6-5; 10 nucleotides align to TRBD1. This CDR3 is built from 13 residues. Per the germline V gene, CDR1 is MNHEY and CDR2 is SVGAGI. V gave up 6 bases and J gave up 5 bases; unmatched junction bases: 3. The CDR3, as DNA: TGTGCCAGCAGGACAGGGGGCGAGGAGACCCAGTACTTC. As protein: CASRTGGEETQYF.

Many counts were recorded for this clonotype. This chain links TRBV5-1 with TRBJ2-7; TRBD1 matches 8 bases. The CDR3 sequence is 14 residues long. J was trimmed by 6 bases and V by 0 bases; bases with no gene match: 5. In germline, CDR1 is SGHRS, CDR2 YFSETQ. The CDR3 loop is CASSLEDRASEQYF. DNA for the CDR3: TGCGCCAGCAGCTTGGAGGACAGGGCCTCCGAGCAGTACTTC.

This clonotype has a count of ten or more. This chain joins TRBV6-5 and TRBJ1-1; D gene uncertain. Germline V lookup: CDR1 MNHEY, CDR2 SVGAGI. This CDR3 spans 12 amino acids. V was shortened by 8 bases and J by 5 bases, with 12 bases between the two germline ends. The CDR3 reads CASGNLVTEAFF. The CDR3 bases are TGTGCCAGCGGTAATTTGGTAACTGAAGCTTTCTTT.

The chain is built from TRBV13 and TRBJ1-1; tentatively, D is TRBD1 (5 bases). There are 14 residues in the CDR3. Deletions cut 1 base from V and 5 bases from J, with 11 bases between. Looked up from germline, CDR1 is PRHDT and CDR2 is FYEKMQ (reference sequence). In DNA, the CDR3 is TGTGCCAGCAGCTTAGCAGGGTTTAAGACTGAAGCTTTCTTT. This gives the protein CASSLAGFKTEAFF.

This clonotype appeared many times. V usage is TRBV10-3 and J usage is TRBJ1-1; D gene ambiguous. CDR1 is ENHRY and CDR2 is SYGVKD in the germline V gene. The CDR3 covers 16 residues. Trimming removed 0 bases from V and 2 bases from J, with 13 bases in between. The CDR3 DNA follows: TGTGCCATCAGTGAGTCCGTAAGAGCCCCAAACACTGAAGCTTTCTTT. It encodes CAISESVRAPNTEAFF.

This clonotype was seen many times. The V and J genes are TRBV6-2 or TRBV6-3 and TRBJ2-7; maybe TRBD2 (5 bases). Germline CDR1 MNHEY, CDR2 SVGEGT. The CDR3 extends over 14 amino acids. V was shortened by 5 bases and J by 6 bases, with 17 bases between the two germline ends. The CDR3 protein is CASSPPGGLLEQYF. In DNA, the CDR3 is TGTGCCAGCAGTCCCCCCGGAGGATTGCTCGAGCAGTACTTC.

The genes are TRBV7-2 and TRBJ1-1; possible D gene TRBD1, 5 bases. Germline values: CDR1 SGHTA, CDR2 FQGNSA. V lost 2 bases, J lost 8 bases, and 18 bases lay in between. CDR3 size: 15 residues. The CDR3 DNA reads as TGTGCCAGCAGCTTATCAGGGCTCGCGGGCCGAGAAGCTTTCTTT. Translation: CASSLSGLAGREAFF.

This clonotype was seen at least ten times. The chain has TRBV30 and TRBJ1-5; D ambiguous. The length of the CDR3 is 14 residues. Per the germline V gene, CDR1 is GTSNPN and CDR2 is SVGIG (reference sequence). Trimming cost V 0 bases and J 4 bases, with 10 bases left between them. This CDR3 reads CAWSVSAGNQPQHF. DNA of the CDR3: TGTGCCTGGAGTGTATCAGCCGGAAATCAGCCCCAGCATTTT.

The chain uses TRBV20-1 and TRBJ2-7; 10 nucleotides align to TRBD2. Germline V gene sequence: CDR1 DFQATT, CDR2 SNEGSKA (reference sequence). V trimming: 0 bases; J trimming: 0 bases; junction bases outside the gene matches: 2. The length of the CDR3 is 15 residues. This CDR3 reads CSARDPSGSSYEQYF. The CDR3, as DNA: TGCAGTGCTAGAGACCCTAGCGGGAGCTCCTACGAGCAGTACTTC.

This sequence joins TRBV12-3 or TRBV12-4 and TRBJ2-7, with 11 bases aligning to TRBD1. V lost 4 bases and J lost 3; bases outside the gene matches: 5. This CDR3 comprises 15 residues. The CDR3 DNA reads TGTGCCAGCAGTTGGGGGACAGGGGGGATCTACGAGCAGTACTTC. This translates into CASSWGTGGIYEQYF.

This clonotype was detected ten times or more. The chain employs TRBV28 and TRBJ1-2; 8 nucleotides match TRBD1. There are 16 residues in the CDR3. From germline, CDR1 is MDHEN and CDR2 SYDVKM. The V gene end was trimmed by 6 bases and the J gene end by 2 bases; junction bases not matched to a gene: 11. The DNA of the CDR3 is TGTGCCAGCAGACTGGACAGGGTTCTTTCCAACTATGGCTACACCTTC. This gives the protein CASRLDRVLSNYGYTF.

Many counts were recorded for this clonotype. The J gene is TRBJ1-2, the V gene TRBV6-2 or TRBV6-3; D not resolved. The CDR3 totals 13 residues. V gave up 2 bases and J gave up 8 bases, with 12 bases separating them. Per germline, CDR1 MNHEY and CDR2 SVGEGT. CDR3 sequence (DNA): TGTGCCAGCAGTTACGGTCGCCTGGGGGGCTACACCTTC. Its protein product is CASSYGRLGGYTF.

The sample holds many counts of this clonotype. J is TRBJ2-5 and V is TRBV7-9, with TRBD2 identical over 13 bases. Germline V gene sequence: CDR1 SEHNR, CDR2 FQNEAQ (reference sequence). Unmatched junction bases numbered 10, after V lost 5 bases and J lost 1 base. The CDR3 loop spans 18 amino acids. The CDR3 coding sequence is TGTGCCAGCAGCGCCCGACTAGCGGGAGGCCTCCGCCAAGAGACCCAGTACTTC. Encoded protein: CASSARLAGGLRQETQYF.

This clonotype was seen many times. In DNA form, the CDR3 reads TGCGCCAGCAGCTTGGGGACAGGGCGGTATGGCTACACCTTC. Translated, it gives CASSLGTGRYGYTF. The chain links TRBV5-1 to TRBJ1-2, with 8 bases fitting TRBD1. Looked up from germline, CDR1 is SGHRS and CDR2 is YFSETQ. Trimming cost V 0 bases and J 5 bases; bases outside gene matches: 3. The CDR3 is 14 residues long.

This clonotype was picked up many times. The rearrangement links TRBV19 to TRBJ2-7; D might be TRBD2 (5 bases). This CDR3 contains 15 residues. Trimming took off 5 bases at V and 2 bases at J, with 16 bases between the two ends. From germline, CDR1 is LNHDA and CDR2 SQIVND (reference sequence). In DNA, the CDR3 is TGTGCCAGTAGTGGCCCCGGAGGTAGACCCTACGAGCAGTACTTC. Protein product: CASSGPGGRPYEQYF.

This clonotype was detected many times. The chain has TRBV7-9 and TRBJ1-1; D is undetermined. Germline CDR1 reads SEHNR; CDR2 reads FQNEAQ (reference sequence). Trimming left V 1 base short and J 6 bases short, with 12 bases between. The CDR3 contains 14 residues. The CDR3 bases are TGTGCCAGCAGCTTAGATCCTGATGGCGCTGAAGCTTTCTTT. Protein: CASSLDPDGAEAFF. Variable domain in full (rest from reference TRBV7-9 and TRBJ1-1): DTGVSQNPRHKITKRGQNVTFRCDPISEHNRLYWYRQTLGQGPEFLTYFQNEAQLEKSRLLSDRFSAERPKGSFSTLEIQRTEQGDSAMYLCASSLDPDGAEAFFGQGTRLTVV.

This clonotype was seen ten or more times. This chain connects TRBV14 to TRBJ1-1; D is perhaps TRBD1 (5 bases). CDR1 is SGHDN, CDR2 FVKESK, per germline. This CDR3 comprises 13 residues. Trimming cost V 0 bases and J 11 bases, with 13 bases left between them. CDR3 sequence reads: CASSQEARGAAFF. In DNA form, the CDR3 reads TGTGCCAGCAGCCAAGAGGCACGGGGCGCGGCTTTCTTT.

Many counts were recorded for this clonotype. This chain uses TRBV25-1 with TRBJ2-7, with D perhaps TRBD1 or TRBD2 (5 bases each). The length of the CDR3 is 14 residues. V was shortened by 4 bases and J by 5 bases, with 15 bases between the two germline ends. Per germline, CDR1 MGHDK and CDR2 SYGVNS. The CDR3 loop reads CASSVGTTGNEQYF. The CDR3 DNA is TGTGCCAGCAGTGTCGGGACGACTGGGAACGAGCAGTACTTC.

This clonotype was seen ten or more times. Its ends do not fully match the called genes, so a read error is possible. The rearrangement links TRBV7-7 to TRBJ2-5; 7 bases align to TRBD2. The CDR3 extends over 14 amino acids. From germline, CDR1 is SSHAT and CDR2 FNYEAQ (reference sequence). The CDR3 loop is CASSLGLAAETQYF. The DNA for the CDR3 is TGTGCTAGCAGCTTAGGGCTAGCGGCAGAGACCCAGTACTTC.

This clonotype was recorded at least ten times. At one boundary the junction diverges from the germline segment, which might be a read error. The V call is TRBV7-7, the J call TRBJ1-1; perhaps TRBD1 as D (5 bases). The CDR3 totals 13 residues. Germline V CDR1 and CDR2: SSHAT, FNYEAQ (reference sequence). The CDR3, as DNA: TGTGCTAGCAGCTTGACAGAGGGGACTGAAGCTTTCTTT. It yields the protein CASSLTEGTEAFF. The whole variable domain, remainder taken from reference TRBV7-7 and TRBJ1-1, is GAGVSQSPRYKVTKRGQDVTLRCDPISSHATLYWYQQALGQGPEFLTYFNYEAQPDKSGLPSDRFSAERPEGSISTLTIQRTEQRDSAMYRCASSLTEGTEAFFGQGTRLTVV.

This clonotype was seen at least ten times. The CDR3 reads CSGSIAGDSEQYF. In nucleotides, the CDR3 is TGCAGCGGGTCCATTGCGGGAGATTCCGAGCAGTACTTC. The rearrangement uses TRBV29-1 and TRBJ2-7; 7 bases map to TRBD2. Germline CDR1 reads SQVTM; CDR2 reads ANQGSEA. The CDR3 has 13 residues. The J segment lost 6 bases and the V segment lost 7 bases, leaving 12 bases of the junction unmatched.

This clonotype was counted ten times or more. The chain links TRBV20-1 to TRBJ2-7, with TRBD1 as a possible D gene (6 bases). With 0 bases removed from V and 3 bases from J, the gap between germline ends came to 12 bases. Germline CDR1 is DFQATT and CDR2 is SNEGSKA (reference sequence). The CDR3 consists of 14 residues. CDR3 in DNA: TGCAGTGCTAGAGATAGGGGCAGGGGCTACGAGCAGTACTTC. This translates into CSARDRGRGYEQYF.

This clonotype was seen ten or more times. This chain links TRBV11-2 with TRBJ1-5; tentative D call: TRBD1 (5 bases). From germline, CDR1 is SGHAT and CDR2 FQNNGV. The ends were cut back, 3 bases at V and 8 bases at J, with 20 bases in the middle. The CDR3 contains 16 residues. CDR3 bases: TGTGCCAGCAGCTTGCTCGGGAGGCAGGGTGGGAAGCCCCAGCATTTT. Protein: CASSLLGRQGGKPQHF.

Many counts were recorded for this clonotype. The chain's CDR3 is CASRPSRGTNTEAFF. CDR3 bases: TGTGCCAGCAGGCCTTCCCGGGGAACGAACACTGAAGCTTTCTTT. The chain is built from TRBV6-2 or TRBV6-3 and TRBJ1-1; no reliable D call. The CDR3 contains 15 residues. The V end was cut by 6 bases, the J end by 1 base, with 15 bases between. The germline V gene encodes CDR1 MNHEY and CDR2 SVGEGT.

This clonotype came up a few times. This sequence joins TRBV6-1 and TRBJ2-5, with TRBD1 matching over 9 bases. Trimming took 6 bases from V and 4 from J; bases not matched to a gene: 9. From germline, CDR1 is MNHNS and CDR2 SASEGT. The length of the CDR3 is 15 residues. CDR3 in DNA: TGTGCCAGCAGGCGCGACACAGGGGGCGCAGAGACCCAGTACTTC. This encodes CASRRDTGGAETQYF.